This is a list of T cell receptor beta chains from one sample in a study of vaccination and CD4 T cells after COVID-19. TCRdb reprocessed the PCR reads via MiXCR and lists one record per CDR3 protein. The repertoire holds nearly 15,000 distinct CDR3 sequences, with approximately 55% as singletons. Which antigens these TCRs recognize remains unknown. The source was CD4+ T cells from blood, cultured in vitro, collected before SARS-CoV-2 vaccination. The receptors originated from a human donor who had recovered from COVID-19. The CDR3 runs from the conserved cysteine through the conserved F or W. Each record gives: D gene, clone size, V gene, J gene, CDR3 protein, CDR3 DNA. D genes are given only for firm matches. Clone size is given for some rows only: seen once, a few or many times, or a class if the clone is expanded.

d_call: TRBD1; clone_size: .; v_call: TRBV7-3; j_call: TRBJ1-1; cdr3_aa: CASSGDRESTEAFF; cdr3_nt: TGTGCCAGCAGCGGGGACAGGGAGAGCACTGAAGCTTTCTTT
d_call: .; clone_size: .; v_call: TRBV19; j_call: TRBJ1-2; cdr3_aa: CASIGQGGGYTF; cdr3_nt: TGTGCCAGTATAGGCCAGGGAGGTGGCTACACCTTC
d_call: .; clone_size: once; v_call: TRBV7-9; j_call: TRBJ2-3; cdr3_aa: CASSLAGYTDTQYF; cdr3_nt: TGTGCCAGCAGCTTAGCCGGGTACACAGATACGCAGTATTTT
d_call: .; clone_size: few; v_call: TRBV2; j_call: TRBJ2-1; cdr3_aa: CASSVINEQFF; cdr3_nt: TGTGCCAGCAGTGTGATCAATGAGCAGTTCTTC
d_call: .; clone_size: .; v_call: TRBV5-4; j_call: TRBJ1-2; cdr3_aa: CASSLVDAGYGYTF; cdr3_nt: TGTGCCAGCAGCTTGGTCGACGCGGGCTATGGCTACACCTTC
d_call: TRBD1; clone_size: .; v_call: TRBV6-1; j_call: TRBJ1-2; cdr3_aa: CASTPTGFDYGYTF; cdr3_nt: TGTGCCAGCACCCCGACAGGGTTTGACTATGGCTACACCTTC
d_call: TRBD1; clone_size: few; v_call: TRBV10-3; j_call: TRBJ1-2; cdr3_aa: CAISESDRGRTVYGYTF; cdr3_nt: TGTGCCATCAGTGAGTCGGACAGGGGCCGAACAGTATATGGCTACACCTTC
d_call: .; clone_size: .; v_call: TRBV19; j_call: TRBJ1-2; cdr3_aa: CASSILGNSLYGYTF; cdr3_nt: TGTGCCAGTAGTATACTTGGCAACTCACTCTATGGCTACACCTTC
d_call: TRBD1; clone_size: few; v_call: TRBV6-1; j_call: TRBJ1-1; cdr3_aa: CASGPQQGTVNTEAFF; cdr3_nt: TGTGCCAGCGGACCCCAACAGGGGACCGTGAACACTGAAGCTTTCTTT
d_call: .; clone_size: .; v_call: TRBV20-1; j_call: TRBJ2-3; cdr3_aa: CSASRGDPTQYF; cdr3_nt: TGCAGTGCTAGTAGGGGCGACCCGACGCAGTATTTT
d_call: .; clone_size: few; v_call: TRBV24-1; j_call: TRBJ1-1; cdr3_aa: CATSEGVSEAFF; cdr3_nt: TGTGCCACCAGTGAAGGGGTCTCTGAAGCTTTCTTT
d_call: TRBD1; clone_size: .; v_call: TRBV6-1; j_call: TRBJ1-5; cdr3_aa: CASIPGTGYSNQPQHF; cdr3_nt: TGTGCCAGCATTCCCGGGACAGGGTATAGCAATCAGCCCCAGCATTTT
d_call: TRBD1; clone_size: .; v_call: TRBV6-1; j_call: TRBJ1-5; cdr3_aa: CASSGGTGDHQPQHF; cdr3_nt: TGTGCCAGCAGTGGAGGGACAGGGGACCATCAGCCCCAGCATTTT
d_call: .; clone_size: medium-sized; v_call: TRBV7-2; j_call: TRBJ2-5; cdr3_aa: CASSLVPPTGYTRETQYF; cdr3_nt: TGTGCCAGCAGCTTAGTACCCCCTACCGGGTATACTAGGGAGACCCAGTACTTC
d_call: .; clone_size: .; v_call: TRBV6-2/TRBV6-3; j_call: TRBJ2-3; cdr3_aa: CASSPPGLTTDTQYF; cdr3_nt: TGTGCCAGCAGCCCCCCAGGACTCACGACAGATACGCAGTATTTT
d_call: .; clone_size: .; v_call: TRBV6-1; j_call: TRBJ2-1; cdr3_aa: CASRAQGLQTNEQFF; cdr3_nt: TGTGCCAGCAGGGCCCAGGGATTACAAACCAATGAGCAGTTCTTC
d_call: .; clone_size: .; v_call: TRBV10-3; j_call: TRBJ2-5; cdr3_aa: CATAEPKETQYF; cdr3_nt: TGTGCCACCGCCGAACCTAAAGAGACCCAGTACTTC
d_call: .; clone_size: .; v_call: TRBV20-1; j_call: TRBJ2-2; cdr3_aa: CSARKGTRANTGELFF; cdr3_nt: TGCAGTGCTAGAAAGGGGACGCGGGCGAACACCGGGGAGCTGTTTTTT
d_call: .; clone_size: few; v_call: TRBV24-1; j_call: TRBJ1-5; cdr3_aa: CATSNPNQPQHF; cdr3_nt: TGTGCCACCAGCAATCCAAATCAGCCCCAGCATTTT
d_call: TRBD1; clone_size: few; v_call: TRBV7-9; j_call: TRBJ1-1; cdr3_aa: CASTLTGGTEAFF; cdr3_nt: TGTGCCAGCACCTTGACAGGGGGCACTGAAGCTTTCTTT
d_call: .; clone_size: .; v_call: TRBV6-2/TRBV6-3; j_call: TRBJ1-5; cdr3_aa: CASSYGPVASSNQPQHF; cdr3_nt: TGTGCCAGCAGTTACGGTCCCGTGGCCTCGAGCAATCAGCCCCAGCATTTT
d_call: .; clone_size: few; v_call: TRBV6-1; j_call: TRBJ2-3; cdr3_aa: CASIRQVGDTQYF; cdr3_nt: TGTGCCAGCATTAGACAGGTTGGAGATACGCAGTATTTT
d_call: .; clone_size: few; v_call: TRBV20-1; j_call: TRBJ1-2; cdr3_aa: CSARGDSLYGYTF; cdr3_nt: TGCAGTGCTCGGGGAGATAGCCTCTATGGCTACACCTTC